Below, 30 T cell receptor beta chains from the same sample are listed, as sequenced in a study of blood T cell repertoires in COVID-19. Some clones are missing from TCRdb's copy, which holds only in-frame ones; the method was immunoSEQ multiplex PCR. The table has approximately 300,000 clones, 85% to 90% seen once. What was sequenced was PBMCs or T cells enriched from blood (not recorded which). These receptors all come from a woman under 30 who had recovered from COVID-19.

The chain is built from TRBV6-1 and TRBJ1-2; a possible D gene is TRBD1 (6 bases). The V gene lost 2 bases and the J gene lost 4 bases, with 23 bases spanning the gap. Germline V gene sequence: CDR1 MNHNS, CDR2 SASEGT. CDR3 length: 18 residues. The DNA for the CDR3 is TGTGCCAGCAGTGAATCCGAAGGCAGGACAGCGTCTGTCTATGGCTACACCTTC. Its protein product is CASSESEGRTASVYGYTF.

V is TRBV28 and J is TRBJ2-3; D may be TRBD2 (6 bases). The CDR3 is made up of 15 amino acids. Germline assignment: CDR1 MDHEN and CDR2 SYDVKM. V dropped 2 bases and J dropped 2 bases, with 11 bases sitting between them. The CDR3 DNA reads as TGTGCCAGCAGTTTAGGGGCGGACTACACAGATACGCAGTATTTT. Its translation: CASSLGADYTDTQYF.

Of note for this clone: The same CDR3 is also encoded by other DNA sequences in this sample. This chain connects TRBV29-1 to TRBJ1-1; D is possibly TRBD1 (6 bases). Germline V gene data show CDR1 as SQVTM and CDR2 as ANQGSEA. This CDR3 has 14 amino acids. Between the trimmed V and J ends, which lost 6 bases and 1 base, there was a span of 15 bases. The CDR3 nucleotides read TGCAGCGTCAAGCCCGGGACATCGAACACTGAAGCTTTCTTT. It specifies CSVKPGTSNTEAFF.

CDR3 sequence (DNA): TGTGCCAGCAGCGTCGAACAGGGGAACACTGAAGCTTTCTTT. The encoded protein is CASSVEQGNTEAFF. V is TRBV9 and J is TRBJ1-1; possibly TRBD1 for D (6 bases). Trimming shortened V by 2 bases and J by 1 base, and 9 bases separated the two germline ends. This CDR3 is built from 14 residues. CDR1 is SGDLS, CDR2 YYNGEE, per germline. Drawing the rest from reference TRBV9 and TRBJ1-1, the complete variable domain is DSGVTQTPKHLITATGQRVTLRCSPRSGDLSVYWYQQSLDQGLQFLIQYYNGEERAKGNILERFSAQQFPDLHSELNLSSLELGDSALYFCASSVEQGNTEAFFGQGTRLTVV.

The rearrangement links TRBV28 to TRBJ1-5, with TRBD1 matching 7 bases. Germline V gene lookup returns CDR1 MDHEN and CDR2 SYDVKM. The ends lost 5 bases at V and 4 bases at J; junction bases unmatched: 11. The CDR3 runs 16 residues. The CDR3 DNA reads as TGTGCCAGCAGTCCCGTCTGGCAGGGGGGAAATCAGCCCCAGCATTTT. It specifies CASSPVWQGGNQPQHF.

The chain recombines TRBV6-5 with TRBJ1-1; D is ambiguous. The CDR3 spans 13 residues. The V and J ends lost 2 bases and 7 bases respectively, with 11 bases between them. Per germline, CDR1 MNHEY and CDR2 SVGAGI. Here the CDR3 reads CASSYVGLDEAFF. In nucleotides, the CDR3 is TGTGCCAGCAGTTACGTTGGGCTGGATGAAGCTTTCTTT.

The chain has TRBV19 and TRBJ1-5, with D possibly TRBD1 on 5 matching bases. This CDR3 spans 15 amino acids. Germline V lookup: CDR1 LNHDA, CDR2 SQIVND (reference sequence). Trimming shortened V by 0 bases and J by 8 bases, and 14 bases separated the two germline ends. This chain's CDR3 is CASSIEGVGAEPQHF. In DNA, the CDR3 is TGTGCCAGTAGTATAGAAGGGGTTGGTGCGGAGCCCCAGCATTTT.

The V and J genes are TRBV11-2 and TRBJ1-1; possibly TRBD1 for D (6 bases). The germline V gene has CDR1 SGHAT and CDR2 FQNNGV. V was pared by 1 base and J by 1 base, with 22 bases between. The CDR3 extends over 19 amino acids. CDR3 amino acids: CASSLVTFLTGLRNTEAFF. The CDR3, as DNA: TGTGCCAGCAGCTTAGTTACCTTTTTAACAGGGTTGAGGAACACTGAAGCTTTCTTT.

The V and J genes are TRBV15 and TRBJ1-2, with D perhaps TRBD1 (5 bases). CDR1 LNHNV and CDR2 YYDKDF come from the germline V gene (reference sequence). The length of the CDR3 is 13 residues. The ends were cut back, 2 bases at V and 7 bases at J, with 11 bases in the middle. CDR3 sequence reads: CATSRQGYVGYTF. Written as DNA, the CDR3 is TGTGCCACCAGCAGACAGGGATACGTTGGCTACACCTTC.

This sequence joins TRBV9 and TRBJ2-7, with D uncertain. Trimming took off 3 bases at V and 3 bases at J, with 19 bases between the two ends. CDR1 is SGDLS and CDR2 is YYNGEE in the germline V gene. There are 16 residues in the CDR3. CDR3 nucleotide sequence: TGTGCCAGCAGCGAAGGTAACAGCAACAATCTCTACGAGCAGTACTTC. This translates into CASSEGNSNNLYEQYF.

The chain couples TRBV27 to TRBJ1-2, with 9 positions matching TRBD1. Germline CDR1 is MNHEY and CDR2 is SMNVEV (reference sequence). The CDR3 covers 13 residues. V shed 6 bases, J shed 9 bases, and the junction held 8 bases outside the gene matches. The CDR3 DNA reads TGTGCCAGCAGCACTACAGGGGGCTGGAGCTACACCTTC. Translating it yields CASSTTGGWSYTF.

In this sample, this clone turned up once. The chain couples TRBV6-5 to TRBJ2-1, with 11 bases matching TRBD2. The junction had 4 bases not matched to a gene; V was cut back by 2 bases and J by 4 bases. Germline assignment: CDR1 MNHEY and CDR2 SVGAGI. The CDR3 is 16 amino acids. CDR3 DNA sequence: TGTGCCAGCAGTTACCCGGCTAGCGGGGGGTACAATGAGCAGTTCTTC. Residues: CASSYPASGGYNEQFF.

The CDR3 DNA reads as TGTGCCAGCAGCCAGCCGCAGGGGGCGCGAAACACTGAAGCTTTCTTT. This codes for CASSQPQGARNTEAFF. The chain links TRBV6-2 or TRBV6-3 to TRBJ1-1; TRBD1 matches at 8 bases. The CDR3 runs 16 residues. Unmatched junction bases numbered 11, after V lost 6 bases and J lost 2 bases. Looked up from germline, CDR1 is MNHEY and CDR2 is SVGEGT.

The rearrangement joins TRBV24-1 to TRBJ2-2; no clear D. Trimming left V 2 bases short and J 9 bases short, with 9 bases between. This CDR3 is 13 amino acids long. The germline CDR1 and CDR2 sequences are KGHDR and SFDVKD. The CDR3 nucleotides are TGTGCCACCAGTGATTCGGTCGTCAGGGAGCTGTTTTTT. Its protein product is CATSDSVVRELFF.

The chain links TRBV6-1 to TRBJ2-7, with D perhaps TRBD2 (5 bases). Per the germline V gene, CDR1 is MNHNS and CDR2 is SASEGT. V was trimmed by 2 bases and J by 4 bases, leaving 9 bases between them. There are 13 residues in the CDR3. The CDR3 DNA reads TGTGCCAGCAGTGAAAGGGAGTTTTACGAGCAGTACTTC. Translated: CASSEREFYEQYF.

The chain joins TRBV4-2 to TRBJ2-7; a possible D gene is TRBD2 (5 bases). Trimming took off 3 bases at V and 5 bases at J, with 17 bases between the two ends. From germline, CDR1 is LGHNA and CDR2 YNFKEQ. CDR3 length: 15 amino acids. CDR3 sequence: CASSQEIHGKNEQYF. DNA for the CDR3: TGTGCCAGCAGCCAGGAGATTCACGGGAAAAACGAGCAGTACTTC.

The gene calls are TRBV3-1 (or the pseudogene TRBV3-2) and TRBJ2-5; the D gene is possibly TRBD2 (6 bases). The germline V and J ends were trimmed by 3 bases and 1 base, with 21 bases remaining between them. Germline lookup yields CDR1 LGHDT and CDR2 YNNKEL (reference sequence). This CDR3 is built from 18 residues. The CDR3 DNA reads TGTGCCAGCAGCCACGTGAAGGAGGTGGGGGAGGTCCAAGAGACCCAGTACTTC. Its protein product is CASSHVKEVGEVQETQYF.

This clone was recorded only once. Written as DNA, the CDR3 is TGTGCCAGCAGTTTCGGACAGGGACAAGAGACCCAGTACTTC. Its protein product is CASSFGQGQETQYF. This chain uses TRBV28 with TRBJ2-5, with 8 bases matching TRBD1. This CDR3 is built from 14 residues. After removal of 3 bases from V and 2 bases from J, the junction contained 2 bases not matched to a gene. Germline-derived CDR1 and CDR2 are MDHEN and SYDVKM. The complete variable domain, with remaining parts taken from reference TRBV28 and TRBJ2-5, reads DVKVTQSSRYLVKRTGEKVFLECVQDMDHENMFWYRQDPGLGLRLIYFSYDVKMKEKGDIPEGYSVSREKKERFSLILESASTNQTSMYLCASSFGQGQETQYFGPGTRLLVL.

J is TRBJ2-2 and V is TRBV7-3; 11 bases align to TRBD2. The CDR3 totals 15 residues. In germline, CDR1 is SGHTA, CDR2 FQGTGA. V lost 8 bases to trimming and J lost 1 base; unmatched junction nucleotides: 3. Here the CDR3 DNA reads TGTGCCAGCTCCCTAGCGGGAGGGAACACCGGGGAGCTGTTTTTT. This translates into CASSLAGGNTGELFF. The variable domain in full, with the rest retrieved from reference TRBV7-3 and TRBJ2-2, is GAGVSQTPSNKVTEKGKYVELRCDPISGHTALYWYRQSLGQGPEFLIYFQGTGAADDSGLPNDRFFAVRPEGSVSTLKIQRTERGDSAVYLCASSLAGGNTGELFFGEGSRLTVL.

The chain has TRBV21-1 and TRBJ1-2; TRBD1 is taken as the D call from the table, unchecked against the DNA. TRBV21-1 is noted as a pseudogene. The CDR3 runs to 15 residues. The CDR3 DNA reads as TGTGCCAGCCGAACAGGGGGCGCGTCTAACTATGGCTACACCTTC. Translated, it gives CASRTGGASNYGYTF.

The CDR3 reads CASSGNPGARQGNEAFF. The CDR3 DNA sequence: TGTGCCAGTAGTGGGAACCCAGGGGCGCGACAGGGTAATGAAGCTTTCTTT. The gene calls are TRBV19 and TRBJ1-1; 7 bases align to TRBD1. The J segment lost 7 bases and the V segment lost 5 bases, leaving 19 bases of the junction unmatched. This CDR3 has 17 amino acids. Germline V gives CDR1 LNHDA, CDR2 SQIVND (reference sequence).

This sequence joins TRBV7-9 and TRBJ1-6; 9 bases fit TRBD1. The germline CDR1 and CDR2 sequences are SEHNR and FQNEAQ (reference sequence). This CDR3 has 15 amino acids. The J segment lost 8 bases and the V segment lost 0 bases, leaving 2 bases of the junction unmatched. Here the CDR3 DNA reads TGTGCCAGCAGCTTAGCGGGACAGGGTGATTCACCCCTCCACTTT. It specifies CASSLAGQGDSPLHF.

This clone was counted once. The chain recombines TRBV5-1 with TRBJ1-2; D gene unclear. CDR1 and CDR2 from the germline V gene are SGHRS and YFSETQ. The CDR3 spans 13 residues. V lost 1 base and J lost 8, with 12 bases in between. CDR3 DNA: TGCGCCAGCAGCTTGATGGGAGTCGGAGGCTACACCTTC. Translating gives CASSLMGVGGYTF.

This clone appeared once. The chain couples TRBV5-1 to TRBJ2-2; D perhaps matches TRBD2 (6 bases). V shed 3 bases and J shed 0 bases, with 15 bases lying between them. Germline CDR1 SGHRS, CDR2 YFSETQ. This CDR3 has 17 amino acids. The CDR3 sequence: CASSSPGVGPNTGELFF. CDR3 DNA: TGCGCCAGCAGCTCCCCGGGGGTGGGCCCGAACACCGGGGAGCTGTTTTTT.

The CDR3 DNA reads TGTGCCTGGAGTCCCGGGACAGGGGCCCAGCATTTT. It is translated as CAWSPGTGAQHF. This chain links TRBV30 with TRBJ1-5, with 10 bases fitting TRBD1. The J segment lost 11 bases and the V segment lost 2 bases, leaving 3 bases of the junction unmatched. Germline CDR1 reads GTSNPN; CDR2 reads SVGIG (reference sequence). The CDR3 has 12 amino acids.

The chain joins TRBV2 to TRBJ1-1; D remains unclear. This CDR3 has 12 residues. V was pared by 4 bases and J by 3 bases, with 6 bases between. CDR1 SNHLY and CDR2 FYNNEI come from the germline V gene. The CDR3 is CASSGLYTEAFF. The CDR3 nucleotides are TGTGCCAGCAGTGGACTATACACTGAAGCTTTCTTT.

The chain has TRBV5-1 and TRBJ2-7; 9 nucleotides line up with TRBD2. The CDR3 contains 13 residues. CDR1 is SGHRS and CDR2 is YFSETQ in the germline V gene. V trimming: 4 bases; J trimming: 5 bases; junction bases outside the gene matches: 4. In DNA, the CDR3 is TGCGCCAGCAGCATTGGGACTAGCAACGAGCAGTACTTC. This codes for CASSIGTSNEQYF.

This chain links TRBV7-9 with TRBJ2-1, with TRBD1 matching over 9 bases. This CDR3 has 14 residues. Germline assignment: CDR1 SEHNR and CDR2 FQNEAQ (reference sequence). J was trimmed by 5 bases and V by 5 bases; bases with no gene match: 4. The CDR3 protein is CASSQTGGNNEQFF. The CDR3 DNA follows: TGTGCCAGCAGCCAGACAGGGGGGAACAATGAGCAGTTCTTC.

This chain links TRBV10-3 with TRBJ1-4; D uncertain. Trimming took 4 bases from V and 4 from J, leaving 4 bases between them. Germline V gives CDR1 ENHRY, CDR2 SYGVKD. The CDR3 has 12 residues. The CDR3 loop reads CAISANNEKLFF. The CDR3 region has the DNA TGTGCCATCAGTGCTAATAATGAAAAACTGTTTTTT.

The chain combines TRBV11-2 with TRBJ1-2; TRBD1 matches 7 bases. Germline-derived CDR1 and CDR2 are SGHAT and FQNNGV. The trim removed 5 bases at V and 3 bases at J, leaving 9 bases unmatched. The CDR3 runs to 15 residues. The CDR3 DNA reads as TGTGCCAGCAGCATGACAGGGTCGGACTACTATGGCTACACCTTC. Amino acid sequence: CASSMTGSDYYGYTF.